This passage covers 11 T cell receptor beta chains from one sample sequenced in a study of blood T cell repertoires in COVID-19. Data came from immunoSEQ multiplex PCR; TCRdb stores just in-frame clones and leaves some out. The sample contains 270,000 or so clones, about 90% of which appear only once. Sequenced: PBMCs or T cells enriched from blood (not recorded which). All receptors derive from a woman aged 30 to 39 with acute COVID-19.

This chain links TRBV7-6 with TRBJ2-7, with 13 bases matching TRBD2. J lost 4 bases, V lost 4 bases, and 7 bases had no gene match. The CDR3 length is 16 residues. Germline loops: CDR1 SGHVS, CDR2 FNYEAQ. The CDR3 DNA follows: TGTGCCAGCAGCTCAAGGACTAGCGGGAGTATTTACGAGCAGTACTTC. Protein product: CASSSRTSGSIYEQYF.

This chain links TRBV28 with TRBJ1-2; D is perhaps TRBD1 (6 bases). This CDR3 region has 15 residues. The ends were cut back, 5 bases at V and 0 bases at J, with 13 bases in the middle. Germline V CDR1 and CDR2: MDHEN, SYDVKM. In DNA, the CDR3 is TGTGCCAGCAGTCACGGAGACAGGCCTAACTATGGCTACACCTTC. It codes for CASSHGDRPNYGYTF.

V is TRBV6-5 and J is TRBJ2-2; weak D call: TRBD2 (5 bases). CDR3 size: 16 residues. Germline values: CDR1 MNHEY, CDR2 SVGAGI. Trimming removed 2 bases at V and 6 bases at J, with 16 bases between. The CDR3 DNA sequence: TGTGCCAGCAGTTACCCGCCCCTACTAGAGTCCGGGGAGCTGTTTTTT. It is translated as CASSYPPLLESGELFF.

This rearrangement joins TRBV6-5 to TRBJ2-1, with 7 bases aligning to TRBD2. From germline, CDR1 is MNHEY and CDR2 SVGAGI. The CDR3 covers 15 residues. Losses at the gene ends were 5 bases for V and 0 bases for J; bases not matched to a gene: 4. The CDR3 is CASSRGGSSYNEQFF. The CDR3 DNA reads TGTGCCAGCAGTAGAGGCGGGAGCTCCTACAATGAGCAGTTCTTC.

This clone was found once. The chain links TRBV11-2 to TRBJ1-3; tentative D call: TRBD1 (6 bases). Trimming pared 5 bases from V and 0 bases from J, leaving 17 bases between. CDR3 length: 17 residues. The germline V gene has CDR1 SGHAT and CDR2 FQNNGV. CDR3 in DNA: TGTGCCAGCAGCCCCCAATCCGGGACAAACTCTGGAAACACCATATATTTT. Translating gives CASSPQSGTNSGNTIYF.

The chain links TRBV4-2 to TRBJ2-7; 11 bases align to TRBD2. V was clipped by 0 bases and J by 7 bases; unmatched bases: 5. CDR3 length: 15 amino acids. Germline V gives CDR1 LGHNA, CDR2 YNFKEQ. The CDR3 loop reads CASSQELAGAREQYF. The CDR3 coding sequence is TGTGCCAGCAGCCAAGAACTAGCGGGAGCAAGGGAGCAGTACTTC.

V and J are TRBV28 and TRBJ2-1; the D gene is possibly TRBD2 (6 bases). V shed 3 bases and J shed 4 bases, with 13 bases lying between them. Germline V lookup: CDR1 MDHEN, CDR2 SYDVKM. The CDR3 contains 15 residues. CDR3 protein: CASSLELAGYNEQFF. DNA of the CDR3: TGTGCCAGCAGTTTGGAACTAGCTGGTTACAATGAGCAGTTCTTC.

In DNA, the CDR3 is TGTGCCAGCAGCTCATCACCACCGAGGGGGACTAGCGGGATAGACCAAGAGACCCAGTACTTC. Amino acid sequence: CASSSSPPRGTSGIDQETQYF. The V call is TRBV21-1, the J call TRBJ2-5; the table's D call, TRBD2, was not checked against the DNA. TRBV21-1 is annotated as a pseudogene. CDR3 size: 21 residues.

The chain carries TRBV24-1 and TRBJ2-1, with TRBD1 identical over 8 bases. The CDR3 consists of 14 residues. The germline V gene has CDR1 KGHDR and CDR2 SFDVKD. With V trimmed by 5 bases and J by 8 bases, 7 bases remained unmatched. DNA for the CDR3: TGTGCCACCAGTGGTCAGGGGGCTATCTATGAGCAGTTCTTC. It codes for CATSGQGAIYEQFF.

The chain uses TRBV28 and TRBJ1-1; 10 bases match TRBD1. V was pared by 6 bases and J by 5 bases, with 3 bases of the junction left unmatched. Germline V gives CDR1 MDHEN, CDR2 SYDVKM. This CDR3 spans 13 amino acids. CDR3: CASSRTGGTEAFF. CDR3 DNA sequence: TGTGCCAGCAGCCGGACAGGGGGGACTGAAGCTTTCTTT.

This sequence joins TRBV7-9 and TRBJ2-2, with TRBD2 matching over 9 bases. Trimming at V came to 1 base and at J to 5 bases, leaving 14 bases not matched to a gene. CDR1 is SEHNR and CDR2 is FQNEAQ in the germline V gene (reference sequence). The CDR3 totals 19 residues. Here the CDR3 reads CASSLEAGERGRETGELFF. CDR3 DNA: TGTGCCAGCAGCTTAGAAGCTGGGGAACGCGGGAGGGAAACCGGGGAGCTGTTTTTT.